The present entry profiles one T cell receptor beta chain with its context. The antigen remains unidentified. The sample originates from a study of vaccination and CD4 T cells after COVID-19. Study-wide background: Post-COVID draws followed diagnosis by a median 101 days (range 35 to 161). The interval from dose two to post-vaccine sampling had a median of roughly 70 days, and it ranged from 14 to 241.

Sequence data for DNA of cultured CD4+ T cells were generated by the Oncomine TCR Beta short-read assay. MiXCR, applied by TCRdb to the PCR reads, yields one record per CDR3 protein. The sample lists 14,000 to 15,000 distinct CDR3 sequences, about half occurring once. The CDR3 has 16 amino acids. Trimming cost V 2 bases and J 6 bases, with 18 bases left between them. CDR1 and CDR2 from the germline V gene are MNHEY and SVGAGI. As for treatment: approximately 9-day PBMC culture with coronavirus spike peptide pools or control peptides (ViraFEST assay). PBMCs, plated at around 1.9 million per well, were grown in the presence of roughly 9.2 IU/ml IL-2 and approximately 10 ug/ml peptide pools.

The chain carries TRBV6-5 and TRBJ2-3, with D perhaps assigned TRBD1 or TRBD2 (5 bases each). The clonotype was recovered from a human donor with COVID-19. Sequences were derived from cultured CD4+ T cells from blood, sampled after SARS-CoV-2 vaccination. The CDR3 nucleotides are TGTGCCAGCAGTTACGGGGGTTTACAAAAGGGTGATACGCAGTATTTT. Translating gives CASSYGGLQKGDTQYF.